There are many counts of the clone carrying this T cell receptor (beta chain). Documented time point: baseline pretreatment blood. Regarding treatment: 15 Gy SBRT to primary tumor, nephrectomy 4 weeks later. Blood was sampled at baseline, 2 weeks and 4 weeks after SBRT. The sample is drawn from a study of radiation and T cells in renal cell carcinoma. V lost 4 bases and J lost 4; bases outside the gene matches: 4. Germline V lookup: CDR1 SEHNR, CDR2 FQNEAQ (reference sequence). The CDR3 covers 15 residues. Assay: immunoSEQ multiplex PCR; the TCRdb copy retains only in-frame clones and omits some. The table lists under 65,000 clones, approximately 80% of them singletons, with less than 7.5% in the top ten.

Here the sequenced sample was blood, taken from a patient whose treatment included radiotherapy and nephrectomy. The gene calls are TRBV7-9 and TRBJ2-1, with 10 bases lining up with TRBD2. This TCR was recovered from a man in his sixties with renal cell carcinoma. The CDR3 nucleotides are TGTGCCAGCAGCTCTGGACTAGCGGAGTACAATGAGCAGTTCTTC. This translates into CASSSGLAEYNEQFF.